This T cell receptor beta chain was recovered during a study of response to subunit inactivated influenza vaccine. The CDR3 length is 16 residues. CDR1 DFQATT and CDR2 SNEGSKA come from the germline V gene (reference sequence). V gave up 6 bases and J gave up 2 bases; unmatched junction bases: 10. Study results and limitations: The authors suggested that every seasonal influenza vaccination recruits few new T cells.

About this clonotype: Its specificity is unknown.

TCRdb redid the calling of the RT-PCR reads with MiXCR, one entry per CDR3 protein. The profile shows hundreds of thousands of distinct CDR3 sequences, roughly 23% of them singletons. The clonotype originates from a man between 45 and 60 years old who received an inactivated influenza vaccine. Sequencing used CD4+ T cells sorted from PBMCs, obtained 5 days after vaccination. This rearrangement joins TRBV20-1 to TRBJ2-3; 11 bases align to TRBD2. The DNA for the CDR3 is TGCAGTGCAGCGTCTAGCGGGGGGCCTTCCACAGATACGCAGTATTTT. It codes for CSAASSGGPSTDTQYF.